The present TCR beta chain was sequenced within a study of identical twins. MiXCR was run by TCRdb on the 5' RACE reads, yielding one entry per CDR3 protein. The sample carries some 630,000 distinct CDR3 sequences, 7% to 7.5% recorded once. Germline V gene lookup returns CDR1 DFQATT and CDR2 SNEGSKA (reference sequence). The ends were cut back, 0 bases at V and 7 bases at J, with 18 bases in the middle. The CDR3 extends over 15 amino acids. General study results and limits: Memory repertoires showed no such pattern, whereas abundant cord blood beta clonotypes carried fewer insertions.

This clonotype was recorded a few times. Its antigen is undetermined. The sample was also linked to a second study, of yellow fever vaccine responses in identical twins. This second study says: Each twin's T cell response to the vaccine was reported to look partly convergent and partly personalized.

The TCR sequence derives from a woman aged 18-29 years in good health. The V and J genes are TRBV20-1 and TRBJ1-1, with D unresolved. The sample consisted of PBMCs. The CDR3 DNA follows: TGCAGTGCTAGAGAGAAGGCTATACCCGGAGATGAAGCTTTCTTT. The encoded protein is CSAREKAIPGDEAFF.